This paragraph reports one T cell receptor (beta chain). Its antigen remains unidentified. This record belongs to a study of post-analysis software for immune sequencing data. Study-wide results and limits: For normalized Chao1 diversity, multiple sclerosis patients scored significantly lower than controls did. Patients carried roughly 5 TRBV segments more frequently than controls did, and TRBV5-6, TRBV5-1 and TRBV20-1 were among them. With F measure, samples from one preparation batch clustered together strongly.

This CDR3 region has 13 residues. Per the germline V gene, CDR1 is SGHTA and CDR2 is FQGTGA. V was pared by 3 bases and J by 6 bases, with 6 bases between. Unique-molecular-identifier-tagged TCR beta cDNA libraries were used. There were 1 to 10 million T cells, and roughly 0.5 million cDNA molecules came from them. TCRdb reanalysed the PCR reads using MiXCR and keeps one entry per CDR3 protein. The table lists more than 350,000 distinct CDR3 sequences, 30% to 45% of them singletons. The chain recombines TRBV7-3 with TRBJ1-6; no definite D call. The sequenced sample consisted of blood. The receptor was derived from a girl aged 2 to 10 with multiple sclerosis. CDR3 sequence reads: CASSFDRNSPLHF. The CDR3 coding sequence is TGTGCCAGCAGCTTTGACCGTAATTCACCCCTCCACTTT.